This TCR beta chain was recorded in a study of chemoradiotherapy in HPV16-positive cancers. The CDR3 totals 16 residues. V was pared by 4 bases and J by 3 bases, with 19 bases between. Per the germline V gene, CDR1 is SGHRS and CDR2 is YFSETQ. Clones were read by immunoSEQ multiplex PCR, and TCRdb kept only the in-frame ones, dropping some. Of 8,300 or so clones in the sample, roughly 71% were seen once. The sample here was tumor tissue, taken from a patient who underwent chemoradiotherapy. The J gene is TRBJ1-1, the V gene TRBV5-1; no clear D. The sequence came from a human donor with HPV-associated anogenital cancer. CDR3: CASSQFGEPGDTEAFF. CDR3 sequence (DNA): TGCGCCAGCAGCCAGTTCGGGGAACCCGGGGACACTGAAGCTTTCTTT.